The following is a T cell receptor beta chain sequence with its context. The CDR3 extends over 13 amino acids. The source of the sample is a study of T cells expressing NK-cell markers. Study as a whole: Cells sorted as CD3+CD56+NKG2C+, CD3+CD56+NKG2C- and CD3+CD56-NKG2C+ T cells supplied the TCR beta repertoires. Seven of eight sequenced donors tested HCMV-seropositive; one tested seronegative.

5'RACE template switching built TCR beta cDNA with unique molecular identifiers. TCRdb derives one entry per CDR3 protein from the 5' RACE reads, leaving out DNA. The listing contains around 470,000 distinct CDR3 sequences. Sequencing was done on a sample of blood T cells: a sorted CD56 or NKG2C T cell subset, CD4+ or CD8+ T cells, or bulk PBMC T cells (not recorded which). The chain employs TRBV12-3 or TRBV12-4 and TRBJ1-2. The TCR sequence derives from a woman between 45 and 65 years old in good health. The CDR3 protein is CASSLVRVHGYTF.